A single count supports the clone carrying this T cell receptor (beta chain). As yet, its antigen is unknown. This sample is part of a study of blood T cells in healthy people across ages. Study-wide results and caveats: Across samples, TCR beta diversity tracked strongly with naive T cell percentage. Relative to aged donors, long-lived donors carried more naive CD4+ cells and displayed higher diversity.

Germline CDR1 SQVTM, CDR2 ANQGSEA. The CDR3 consists of 15 residues. The V and J ends lost 0 bases and 2 bases respectively, with 13 bases between them. A second PCR, run for roughly 6 to 11 cycles, used a sample-barcoded 5' primer plus a J-beta primer mix. TCRdb reprocessed the 5' RACE reads with MiXCR, giving one entry per CDR3 protein. Among over a million distinct CDR3 sequences listed, 35% to 45% were seen once. The chain uses TRBV29-1 and TRBJ2-5, with no clear D. This clonotype was obtained from a woman under 30 in good health. Specimen: blood. The CDR3 DNA sequence: TGCAGCGTTGAAGATGAGGCAGTCAATCAAGAGACCCAGTACTTC. It translates to CSVEDEAVNQETQYF.